These T cell receptor beta chains were read from a single sample in a study of blood T cell repertoires in COVID-19. The assay was immunoSEQ multiplex PCR, and TCRdb's table has in-frame clones only and misses some. The table shows around 100,000 clones, with more than 75% occurring only once. The sequenced sample consisted of peripheral blood. The source of these receptors is a man aged 35 to 55 with acute or convalescent COVID-19. The CDR3 runs from the conserved cysteine through the conserved F or W. Each record gives: V gene, J gene, CDR3 length, CDR3 protein.

>TRBV9|TRBJ2-7|16
CASSVGILAGGLEQYF
>TRBV7-8|TRBJ1-6|15
CASSLGQNYNSPLHF
>TRBV6-5|TRBJ1-6|13
CASRGQGTSPLHF
>TRBV23-1|TRBJ2-1|15
CASSQSESSYNEQFF
>TRBV5-1|TRBJ2-2|14
CASSLGTYGGELFF
>TRBV6-1|TRBJ1-1|13
CASSDWQGYEAFF
>TRBV28|TRBJ1-2|14
CASSFKTGGYGYTF
>TRBV19|TRBJ2-2|17
CASSNGLAGGDTGELFF
>TRBV2|TRBJ1-5|14
CASSDQISNQPQHF
>TRBV14|TRBJ1-6|16
CASSRVTSSYNSPLHF
>TRBV2|TRBJ1-2|15
CASSEYGTGTYGYTF
>TRBV5-1|TRBJ2-2|16
CASSSGVAGGAGELFF
>TRBV3-1/TRBV3-2|TRBJ2-1|16
CASSPLQKVGGEIEFF
>TRBV4-2|TRBJ2-2|14
CASSRGGTAGELFF
>TRBV6-5|TRBJ2-3|16
CASSYRSGGRSDTQYF
>TRBV7-3|TRBJ2-1|14
CASSPGTSGVEQFF
>TRBV2|TRBJ1-5|14
CASSDIQLGEPQHF
>TRBV2|TRBJ1-6|16
CASSRGLASYNSPLHF
>TRBV11-3|TRBJ2-7|15
CASSLRQGRNYEQYF
>TRBV11-2|TRBJ2-7|13
CASSLGQGNEQYF
>TRBV3-1/TRBV3-2|TRBJ1-6|15
CASSSLRSYNSPLHF
>TRBV6-5|TRBJ2-1|15
CASSYSGSSYNEQFF
>TRBV6-6|TRBJ2-1|21
CASSLFRGQGYSGIFYNEQFF
>TRBV2|TRBJ2-3|15
CASIPSGGRTDTQYF
>TRBV7-2|TRBJ2-4|12
CASSPQGNIQYF
>TRBV9|TRBJ2-3|14
CASSISGGADTQYF
>TRBV10-2|TRBJ2-7|14
CASTRDSSSYEQYF